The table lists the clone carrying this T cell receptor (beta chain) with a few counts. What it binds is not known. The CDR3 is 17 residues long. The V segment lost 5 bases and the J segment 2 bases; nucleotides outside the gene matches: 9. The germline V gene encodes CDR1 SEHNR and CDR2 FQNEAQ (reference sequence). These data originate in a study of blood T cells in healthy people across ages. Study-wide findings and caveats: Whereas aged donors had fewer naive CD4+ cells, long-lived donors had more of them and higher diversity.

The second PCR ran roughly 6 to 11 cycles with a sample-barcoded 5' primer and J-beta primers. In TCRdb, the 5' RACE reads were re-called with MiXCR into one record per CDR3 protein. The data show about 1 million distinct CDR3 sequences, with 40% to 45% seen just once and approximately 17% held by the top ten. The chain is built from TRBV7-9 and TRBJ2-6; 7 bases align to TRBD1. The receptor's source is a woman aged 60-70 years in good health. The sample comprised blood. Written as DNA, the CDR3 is TGTGCCAGCAGCCCCGGGACAGCAGGGCCTGGGGCCAACGTCCTGACTTTC. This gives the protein CASSPGTAGPGANVLTF.